Shown below are 27 T cell receptor beta chains from a single sample sequenced in a study of blood T cell repertoires in COVID-19. Profiling relied on immunoSEQ multiplex PCR, and the TCRdb table lists in-frame clones only, not all of them. The data show under 250,000 clones, with 85% seen just once and 9.1% held by the top ten. The specimen was PBMCs or T cells enriched from blood (not recorded which). These receptors all stem from a woman in her fifties or sixties with acute COVID-19.

The chain combines TRBV29-1 with TRBJ2-5, with 8 bases identical to TRBD2. Trimming at V came to 4 bases and at J to 0 bases, leaving 19 bases not matched to a gene. The CDR3 is 19 residues long. CDR1 and CDR2 from the germline V gene are SQVTM and ANQGSEA. The CDR3 DNA sequence: TGCAGCGTTGGAGGGGTCGCGGGGGGCCCCCCAAGGTACCAAGAGACCCAGTACTTC. Protein product: CSVGGVAGGPPRYQETQYF.

The genes are TRBV2 and TRBJ2-3; 9 bases are shared with TRBD1. The V segment lost 6 bases and the J segment 5 bases; nucleotides outside the gene matches: 6. CDR3 length: 14 residues. CDR1 is SNHLY and CDR2 is FYNNEI in the germline V gene. The CDR3 DNA sequence: TGTGCCAGCAGGATAGGACAGGGGCAAGATACGCAGTATTTT. Translating it yields CASRIGQGQDTQYF. The full variable domain, completed using reference TRBV2 and TRBJ2-3, is EPEVTQTPSHQVTQMGQEVILRCVPISNHLYFYWYRQILGQKVEFLVSFYNNEISEKSEIFDDQFSVERPDGSNFTLKIRSTKLEDSAMYFCASRIGQGQDTQYFGPGTRLTVL.

This clone was counted a single time. This chain connects TRBV19 to TRBJ1-2; 9 nucleotides agree with TRBD1. V dropped 3 bases and J dropped 8; count of bases not matched to a gene: 16. Per germline, CDR1 LNHDA and CDR2 SQIVND (reference sequence). The CDR3 has 17 amino acids. The DNA of the CDR3 is TGTGCCAGTAGTATTAAGGGCGGCTCGGGACAGGGTTTCGGCTACACCTTC. Protein product: CASSIKGGSGQGFGYTF.

CDR3 sequence: CSSRGSSDTQYF. The CDR3 nucleotides are TGCAGCTCCCGGGGGTCCTCAGATACGCAGTATTTT. This chain connects TRBV29-1 to TRBJ2-3; D is possibly TRBD2 (6 bases). Germline CDR1 reads SQVTM; CDR2 reads ANQGSEA. V was pared by 8 bases and J by 4 bases, with 13 bases between. The CDR3 extends over 12 amino acids.

The V and J genes are TRBV7-8 and TRBJ2-5, with 14 bases fitting TRBD2. Germline CDR1 SGHVS, CDR2 FQNEAQ. V lost 5 bases to trimming and J lost 3 bases; unmatched junction nucleotides: 2. The CDR3 extends over 15 amino acids. CDR3 region: CASSPTSGGEETQYF. DNA for the CDR3: TGTGCCAGCAGCCCGACTAGCGGGGGGGAAGAGACCCAGTACTTC.

The chain employs TRBV4-3 and TRBJ2-7, with 9 bases identical to TRBD1. CDR1 and CDR2 from the germline V gene are LGHNA and YSLEER. The J segment lost 6 bases and the V segment lost 4 bases, leaving 13 bases of the junction unmatched. The CDR3 has 16 amino acids. The CDR3 DNA reads TGCGCCAGCAGCCTACATCCGGGACAGGGAATCGGCGAGCAGTACTTC. It is translated as CASSLHPGQGIGEQYF.

The rearrangement links TRBV28 to TRBJ2-5, with D possibly matching TRBD1 (6 bases). The length of the CDR3 is 12 residues. In germline, CDR1 is MDHEN, CDR2 SYDVKM. Trimming removed 7 bases at V and 5 bases at J, with 11 bases between. This chain's CDR3 is CASKGVGETQYF. The CDR3 DNA reads TGTGCCAGCAAGGGGGTGGGCGAGACCCAGTACTTC.

This chain uses TRBV7-6 with TRBJ1-1; the match to TRBD1 covers 8 bases. V lost 5 bases and J lost 4; bases outside the gene matches: 9. CDR1 is SGHVS and CDR2 is FNYEAQ in the germline V gene. The CDR3 is 15 amino acids. CDR3 DNA: TGTGCCAGCAGCCAAGGACAGGGCGCCGGCACTGAAGCTTTCTTT. Its protein is CASSQGQGAGTEAFF.

The rearrangement joins TRBV11-2 to TRBJ2-7; no firm D call. V shed 5 bases and J shed 1 base, with 21 bases lying between them. Germline V CDR1 and CDR2: SGHAT, FQNNGV. This CDR3 comprises 17 residues. CDR3 region: CASSRTSGGQQSYEQYF. CDR3 in DNA: TGTGCCAGCAGCAGAACCTCCGGTGGGCAACAATCCTACGAGCAGTACTTC.

The V gene is TRBV4-1, the J gene TRBJ1-3; D gene unclear. Germline V lookup: CDR1 MGHRA, CDR2 YSYEKL. CDR3 length: 17 amino acids. V was pared by 3 bases and J by 3 bases, with 18 bases between. The CDR3 spells CASSHRQEGAGGNTIYF. CDR3 sequence (DNA): TGCGCCAGCAGCCATCGCCAGGAGGGAGCTGGTGGAAACACCATATATTTT.

The chain uses TRBV6-2 or TRBV6-3 and TRBJ1-5; D remains unclear. CDR1 is MNHEY, CDR2 SVGEGT, per germline. V was trimmed by 5 bases and J by 5 bases, leaving 16 bases between them. This CDR3 comprises 15 residues. The CDR3 sequence: CASSKRQRTDQPQHF. The CDR3 DNA is TGTGCCAGCAGTAAACGTCAGAGGACTGATCAGCCCCAGCATTTT.

The gene calls are TRBV7-9 and TRBJ1-3; D is unclear. Germline CDR1 and CDR2: SEHNR and FQNEAQ (reference sequence). The V end was cut by 3 bases, the J end by 1 base, with 10 bases between. The CDR3 has 15 residues. Written as DNA, the CDR3 is TGTGCCAGCAGCTTCGGGTCCTCTTCTGGAAACACCATATATTTT. Translating gives CASSFGSSSGNTIYF.

V and J are TRBV9 and TRBJ2-3; TRBD1 aligns across 9 bases. CDR1 is SGDLS, CDR2 YYNGEE, per germline. The CDR3 contains 15 residues. V lost 0 bases, J lost 5 bases, and 4 bases stayed unmatched. DNA for the CDR3: TGTGCCAGCAGCGTAGAGGGACAGGGAGAAGATACGCAGTATTTT. It encodes CASSVEGQGEDTQYF.

This rearrangement joins TRBV5-5 to TRBJ1-1; 11 nucleotides align to TRBD1. Germline loops: CDR1 SGHKS, CDR2 YYEKEE (reference sequence). CDR3 length: 15 residues. V lost 4 bases, J lost 5 bases, and 7 bases stayed unmatched. The CDR3 sequence: CASSHKDRGRTEAFF. The CDR3 nucleotides are TGTGCCAGCAGCCACAAGGACAGGGGGCGAACTGAAGCTTTCTTT.

The chain couples TRBV30 to TRBJ1-2; 9 positions match TRBD1. Germline assignment: CDR1 GTSNPN and CDR2 SVGIG (reference sequence). The CDR3 contains 12 residues. Unmatched junction bases numbered 10, after V lost 4 bases and J lost 13 bases. Written as DNA, the CDR3 is TGTGCCTGGATGGCAGACAGGGGGGGTGGCACCTTC. It translates to CAWMADRGGGTF.

V and J are TRBV4-1 and TRBJ2-3; D may be TRBD2 (6 bases). Per germline, CDR1 MGHRA and CDR2 YSYEKL. The CDR3 loop spans 16 amino acids. The germline V and J ends were trimmed by 2 bases and 6 bases, with 18 bases remaining between them. The CDR3 region is CASSQRLVFSMDTQYF. CDR3 bases: TGCGCCAGCAGCCAACGACTAGTTTTTAGCATGGATACGCAGTATTTT.

The rearrangement joins TRBV6-5 to TRBJ2-7; 8 nucleotides match TRBD1. V lost 5 bases, J lost 3 bases, and 9 bases stayed unmatched. This CDR3 region has 15 residues. Germline CDR1 MNHEY, CDR2 SVGAGI. CDR3 sequence reads: CASSIGQGLGYEQYF. In DNA, the CDR3 is TGTGCCAGCAGTATAGGACAGGGCCTGGGCTACGAGCAGTACTTC.

This clone was counted between two and nine times. The J gene is TRBJ1-6, the V gene TRBV3-1 (or the pseudogene TRBV3-2); 8 bases fit TRBD1. Germline CDR1 reads LGHDT; CDR2 reads YNNKEL (reference sequence). V shed 3 bases and J 6 bases; nucleotides not matched to a gene: 7. The CDR3 runs to 16 residues. CDR3 sequence reads: CASSQGDDRGNSPLHF. The CDR3, as DNA: TGTGCCAGCAGCCAGGGCGATGACAGGGGTAATTCACCCCTCCACTTT.

This clone was found once. This chain joins TRBV5-4 and TRBJ2-1, with 14 positions matching TRBD2. After removal of 0 bases from V and 7 bases from J, the junction contained 3 bases not matched to a gene. The CDR3 totals 16 residues. Germline-derived CDR1 and CDR2 are SGHNT and YYREEE (reference sequence). CDR3 protein: CASSLGTSGGWNEQFF. The CDR3 nucleotides are TGTGCCAGCAGCTTGGGGACTAGCGGGGGGTGGAATGAGCAGTTCTTC. Filled out from reference TRBV5-4 and TRBJ2-1, the complete variable domain reads ETGVTQSPTHLIKTRGQQVTLRCSSQSGHNTVSWYQQALGQGPQFIFQYYREEENGRGNFPPRFSGLQFPNYSSELNVNALELDDSALYLCASSLGTSGGWNEQFFGPGTRLTVL.

The CDR3 loop is CASSPLQSGGIYNEQFF. CDR3 in DNA: TGTGCCAGCAGCCCCCTGCAAAGCGGGGGGATCTACAATGAGCAGTTCTTC. The J gene is TRBJ2-1, the V gene TRBV7-9; 9 bases map to TRBD2. Looked up from germline, CDR1 is SEHNR and CDR2 is FQNEAQ (reference sequence). This CDR3 contains 17 residues. V trimming: 5 bases; J trimming: 3 bases; junction bases outside the gene matches: 11. The full variable domain, completed using reference TRBV7-9 and TRBJ2-1, is DTGVSQNPRHKITKRGQNVTFRCDPISEHNRLYWYRQTLGQGPEFLTYFQNEAQLEKSRLLSDRFSAERPKGSFSTLEIQRTEQGDSAMYLCASSPLQSGGIYNEQFFGPGTRLTVL.

This CDR3 reads CASSVLSAAEAFF. The CDR3 nucleotides are TGTGCCAGCAGCGTTTTAAGCGCCGCTGAAGCTTTCTTT. The genes are TRBV3-1 (or the pseudogene TRBV3-2) and TRBJ1-1; D is unresolved. The CDR3 is 13 amino acids. Trimming shortened V by 5 bases and J by 6 bases, and 13 bases separated the two germline ends. Germline loops: CDR1 LGHDT, CDR2 YNNKEL (reference sequence).

V and J are TRBV18 and TRBJ1-2; D is perhaps TRBD1 (5 bases). There are 15 residues in the CDR3. CDR1 is KGHSH, CDR2 LQKENI, per germline. Trimming removed 2 bases at V and 9 bases at J, with 19 bases between. The CDR3 sequence: CASSPGAERTGRYTF. Here the CDR3 DNA reads TGTGCCAGCTCACCAGGGGCGGAGAGGACCGGTCGCTACACCTTC.

This rearrangement joins TRBV3-1 (or the pseudogene TRBV3-2) to TRBJ1-2; tentative D call: TRBD1 (6 bases). CDR3 length: 13 residues. Trimming took 2 bases from V and 8 from J, leaving 12 bases between them. Germline V CDR1 and CDR2: LGHDT, YNNKEL (reference sequence). The CDR3 DNA reads as TGTGCCAGCAGCCAACTCGGGGGGGCGGGCTACACCTTC. Protein: CASSQLGGAGYTF.

The chain is built from TRBV11-2 and TRBJ1-1; no reliable D call. CDR1 SGHAT and CDR2 FQNNGV come from the germline V gene. The CDR3 spans 11 residues. V lost 6 bases, J lost 10 bases, and 12 bases lay in between. In nucleotides, the CDR3 is TGTGCCAGCAGTTCGGTTATTGGAGCTTTCTTT. Protein: CASSSVIGAFF.

The rearrangement uses TRBV9 and TRBJ1-5, with D perhaps TRBD1 (6 bases). The CDR3 is 14 amino acids. Germline V CDR1 and CDR2: SGDLS, YYNGEE. The germline V and J ends were trimmed by 4 bases and 5 bases, with 13 bases remaining between them. CDR3 in DNA: TGTGCCAGCAGCACGGGGGGCGTGTATCAGCCCCAGCATTTT. Its protein is CASSTGGVYQPQHF.

Comment on this clone: An end of the junction does not agree with germline; a read error may underlie this. The J gene is TRBJ2-1, the V gene TRBV7-7; unclear D gene. CDR1 and CDR2 from the germline V gene are SSHAT and FNYEAQ (reference sequence). CDR3 length: 17 amino acids. Here the CDR3 DNA reads TGTGCTAGCAGCTTAGCCCCCAGGCAGCTTGGTATAGGTGAGCAGTTCTTC. Its translation is CASSLAPRQLGIGEQFF.

V gene TRBV29-1 combines with J gene TRBJ1-3, with D possibly being TRBD1 (5 bases). The V end was cut by 8 bases, the J end by 7 bases, with 12 bases between. The germline gives CDR1 SQVTM, CDR2 ANQGSEA. This CDR3 region has 11 residues. CDR3 sequence: CSSVGRNTIYF. CDR3 sequence (DNA): TGCAGCTCTGTGGGGCGCAACACCATATATTTT. The variable domain in full, completed from reference TRBV29-1 and TRBJ1-3, reads SAVISQKPSRDICQRGTSLTIQCQVDSQVTMMFWYRQQPGQSLTLIATANQGSEATYESGFVIDKFPISRPNLTFSTLTVSNMSPEDSSIYLCSSVGRNTIYFGEGSWLTVV.